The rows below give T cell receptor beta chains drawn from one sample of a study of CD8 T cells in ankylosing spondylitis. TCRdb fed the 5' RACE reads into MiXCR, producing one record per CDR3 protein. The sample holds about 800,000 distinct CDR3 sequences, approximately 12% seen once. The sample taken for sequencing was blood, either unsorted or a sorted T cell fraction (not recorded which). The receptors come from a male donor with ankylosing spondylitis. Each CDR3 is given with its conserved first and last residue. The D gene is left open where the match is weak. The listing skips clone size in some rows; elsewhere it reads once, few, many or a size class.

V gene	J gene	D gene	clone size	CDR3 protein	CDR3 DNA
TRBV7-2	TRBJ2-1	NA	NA	CASSLAPVRGSEQFF	TGTGCCAGCAGCTTAGCCCCCGTTAGGGGGTCTGAGCAGTTCTTC
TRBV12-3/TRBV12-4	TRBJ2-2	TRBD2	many	CASSRLAGRTGELFF	TGTGCCAGCAGCCGACTAGCGGGACGGACCGGGGAGCTGTTTTTT
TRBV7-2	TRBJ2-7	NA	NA	CASSLETVSSYEQYF	TGTGCCAGCAGCTTAGAGACGGTGAGCTCCTACGAGCAGTACTTC
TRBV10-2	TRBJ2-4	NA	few	CASSESVDSHQYF	TGCGCCAGCAGTGAGTCGGTGGACTCTCATCAGTACTTC
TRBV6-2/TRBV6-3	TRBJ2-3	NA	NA	CASSYSIRETQYF	TGTGCCAGCAGTTACTCGATCAGGGAGACGCAGTATTTT
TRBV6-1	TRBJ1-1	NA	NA	CASRGAVLNTEAFF	TGTGCCAGCAGGGGCGCGGTCTTGAACACTGAAGCTTTCTTT
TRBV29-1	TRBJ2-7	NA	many	CSVRGGVLAYEQYF	TGCAGCGTCAGAGGAGGGGTTTTAGCCTACGAGCAGTACTTC
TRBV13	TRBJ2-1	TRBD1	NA	CASSYRQGRHNEQFF	TGTGCCAGCAGCTATAGACAGGGGCGCCACAATGAGCAGTTCTTC
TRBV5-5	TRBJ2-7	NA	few	CASSLDDSYEQYF	TGTGCCAGCAGCTTGGACGACTCCTACGAGCAGTACTTC
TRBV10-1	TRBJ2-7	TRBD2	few	CASSDRGRIYEQYF	TGCGCCAGCAGTGACCGCGGGAGAATCTACGAGCAGTACTTC
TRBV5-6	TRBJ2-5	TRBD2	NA	CASSLVAGPQETQYF	TGTGCCAGCAGCTTGGTAGCGGGACCTCAAGAGACCCAGTACTTC
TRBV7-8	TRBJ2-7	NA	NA	CASSRQQSYEQYF	TGTGCCAGCAGCCGACAGCAGTCCTACGAGCAGTACTTC
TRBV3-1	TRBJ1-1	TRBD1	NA	CASSPGQFVTEAFF	TGTGCCAGCAGCCCGGGACAGTTCGTCACTGAAGCTTTCTTT
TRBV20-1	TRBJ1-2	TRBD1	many	CSARDQGQSYGYTF	TGCAGTGCTAGAGATCAGGGACAGTCCTATGGCTACACCTTC
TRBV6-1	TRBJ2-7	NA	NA	CASSERDWPYEQYF	TGTGCCAGCAGTGAAAGGGATTGGCCCTACGAGCAGTACTTC
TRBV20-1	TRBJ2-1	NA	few	CSATADGAISYNEQFF	TGCAGTGCTACAGCAGATGGGGCGATCTCCTACAATGAGCAGTTCTTC
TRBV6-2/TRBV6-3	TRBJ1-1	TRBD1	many	CASRRTGNTEAFF	TGTGCCAGCAGACGGACAGGGAACACTGAAGCTTTCTTT
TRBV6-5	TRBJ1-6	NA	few	CASSLEEDNSPLHF	TGTGCCAGCAGTTTAGAGGAGGATAATTCACCCCTCCACTTT
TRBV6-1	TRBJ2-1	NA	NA	CASRVNRVLSYNEQFF	TGTGCCAGCAGAGTCAACAGGGTATTGTCCTACAATGAGCAGTTCTTC
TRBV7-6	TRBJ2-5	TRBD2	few	CASRERGGQETQYF	TGTGCCAGCAGGGAACGGGGGGGCCAAGAGACCCAGTACTTC
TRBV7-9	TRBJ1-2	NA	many	CASSEEHLYGYTF	TGTGCCAGCAGTGAAGAACACCTCTATGGCTACACCTTC
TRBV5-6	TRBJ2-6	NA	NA	CASSADMNTGANVLTF	TGTGCCAGCAGCGCTGACATGAACACCGGGGCCAACGTCCTGACTTTC
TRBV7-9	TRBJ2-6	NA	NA	CASSPGLSSGANVLTF	TGTGCCAGCAGCCCGGGTCTGTCCTCTGGGGCCAACGTCCTGACTTTC
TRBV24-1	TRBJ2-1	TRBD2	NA	CATSDPRTSWYNEQFF	TGTGCCACCAGTGATCCGCGGACTAGCTGGTACAATGAGCAGTTCTTC
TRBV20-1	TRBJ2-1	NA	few	CSARGGTANNEQFF	TGCAGTGCTAGAGGCGGGACAGCAAACAATGAGCAGTTCTTC
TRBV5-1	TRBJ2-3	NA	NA	CASSSEPIGRGTDTQYF	TGCGCCAGCAGCTCGGAACCGATAGGCCGTGGCACAGATACGCAGTATTTT
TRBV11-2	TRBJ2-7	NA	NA	CASSFRTAEGGYEQYF	TGTGCCAGCAGCTTTAGAACGGCGGAGGGTGGGTACGAGCAGTACTTC